This TCR beta chain was sequenced for a study of T-cell memory formation after mild COVID-19. Study summary: Among the donors, TCR clusters were largely specific to each donor.

Study-level results: The appearance of some responding clones in pre-infection memory suggested that cross-reactive memory joined. CM and EM subsets held most contracting CD4+ clones; EMRA held CD8+ ones.

Employing constant-segment primers, 5'RACE generated TCR alpha and TCR beta cDNA libraries bearing sample barcodes and UMIs. From the 5' RACE reads, TCRdb called clonotypes with MiXCR, one entry per CDR3 protein. The sample holds about half a million distinct CDR3 sequences, around a sixth seen once. The V gene end was trimmed by 4 bases and the J gene end by 2 bases; junction bases not matched to a gene: 4. Germline-derived CDR1 and CDR2 are LGHNA and YNFKEQ. The CDR3 has 14 residues. Of note for this clonotype: What it recognizes is unknown.

This sequence originates from an adult woman who had mild COVID-19 (a few samples of this study predate the infection). Cell type and time point are not known. Material for sequencing was PBMCs or a T cell subset sorted from them (not recorded which). This chain connects TRBV4-2 to TRBJ2-7, with 8 bases aligning to TRBD2. This chain's CDR3 is CASSLSGKTYEQYF. CDR3 bases: TGTGCCAGCAGCCTTAGCGGGAAAACCTACGAGCAGTACTTC.